One and the same sample provided the 30 T cell receptor beta chains below, sequenced in a study of CD8+ T cells in alopecia areata. Sequencing used cDNA as its template, made by extracting RNA and reverse transcribing it. Libraries were prepared by immunoSEQ multiplex PCR; TCRdb keeps only in-frame clonotypes and omits some of them. The table has hundreds of thousands of clones, about 60% seen once. The material sequenced was CD4+ T cells sorted from blood, taken at week 0. Every receptor here comes from a human donor with alopecia areata.

The chain couples TRBV29-1 to TRBJ1-2; D uncertain. The germline V gene has CDR1 SQVTM and CDR2 ANQGSEA. The V end lost 5 bases, the J end lost 4 bases, and 11 bases lay between the germline ends. The CDR3 spans 12 residues. CDR3 nucleotides: TGCAGCGTTCGGGGATTTGCCTATGGCTACACCTTC. Translating it yields CSVRGFAYGYTF.

The chain uses TRBV7-9 and TRBJ1-2; 7 bases are shared with TRBD1. V gave up 1 base and J gave up 0 bases; unmatched junction bases: 2. CDR1 SEHNR and CDR2 FQNEAQ come from the germline V gene (reference sequence). The CDR3 loop spans 15 amino acids. CDR3 sequence reads: CASSLGQGANYGYTF. CDR3 nucleotides: TGTGCCAGCAGCTTAGGCCAGGGGGCTAACTATGGCTACACCTTC.

The V gene is TRBV10-3, the J gene TRBJ2-3; 7 bases line up with TRBD2. J was trimmed by 0 bases and V by 3 bases; bases with no gene match: 12. The CDR3 extends over 18 amino acids. CDR1 is ENHRY, CDR2 SYGVKD, per germline. The CDR3 spells CAISDPRGGRRSTDTQYF. The DNA for the CDR3 is TGTGCCATCAGTGATCCTAGGGGCGGGAGAAGGAGCACAGATACGCAGTATTTT.

The rearrangement joins TRBV29-1 to TRBJ2-7, with D unclear. Per the germline V gene, CDR1 is SQVTM and CDR2 is ANQGSEA. Deletions cut 4 bases from V and 0 bases from J, with 19 bases between. The length of the CDR3 is 16 residues. The CDR3 sequence is CSVVFLGAFRSYEQYF. The DNA of the CDR3 is TGCAGCGTTGTTTTTTTGGGTGCATTCCGCTCCTACGAGCAGTACTTC.

The chain has TRBV7-9 and TRBJ1-1; D uncertain. The CDR3 covers 14 residues. Germline CDR1 reads SEHNR; CDR2 reads FQNEAQ (reference sequence). The ends were cut back, 6 bases at V and 3 bases at J, with 14 bases in the middle. In DNA form, the CDR3 reads TGTGCCAGCAGGGTAGGAGATATAGACACTGAAGCTTTCTTT. Encoded protein: CASRVGDIDTEAFF. Looking up the rest from reference TRBV7-9 and TRBJ1-1 gives the full variable domain: DTGVSQNPRHKITKRGQNVTFRCDPISEHNRLYWYRQTLGQGPEFLTYFQNEAQLEKSRLLSDRFSAERPKGSFSTLEIQRTEQGDSAMYLCASRVGDIDTEAFFGQGTRLTVV.

This clone was found a few times. The rearrangement uses TRBV19 and TRBJ2-7; D is ambiguous. The germline V and J ends were trimmed by 6 bases and 3 bases, with 12 bases remaining between them. The CDR3 is 13 residues long. Germline V gives CDR1 LNHDA, CDR2 SQIVND (reference sequence). The CDR3 nucleotides read TGTGCCAGTAGGGCCTTCGACGGCTACGAGCAGTACTTC. This encodes CASRAFDGYEQYF.

This clone was recorded only once. The chain joins TRBV5-1 to TRBJ1-1, with D unresolved. This CDR3 is built from 15 residues. V was shortened by 4 bases and J by 2 bases, with 15 bases between the two germline ends. From germline, CDR1 is SGHRS and CDR2 YFSETQ. The CDR3 is CASSPRTDVNTEAFF. CDR3 DNA: TGCGCCAGCAGCCCGAGGACGGATGTAAACACTGAAGCTTTCTTT.

The J gene is TRBJ1-2, the V gene TRBV27; TRBD1 matches at 7 bases. Germline V gene sequence: CDR1 MNHEY, CDR2 SMNVEV (reference sequence). There are 15 residues in the CDR3. With 6 bases clipped from V and 4 bases from J, the junction kept 11 bases outside the gene matches. The CDR3: CASRTAGTEGYGYTF. CDR3 sequence (DNA): TGTGCCAGCAGGACCGCCGGGACAGAAGGCTATGGCTACACCTTC.

The sample holds one count of this clone. The chain links TRBV5-1 to TRBJ2-2; D may be TRBD1 (6 bases). V was shortened by 0 bases and J by 6 bases, with 12 bases between the two germline ends. The CDR3 covers 15 residues. Germline V lookup: CDR1 SGHRS, CDR2 YFSETQ. The CDR3: CASSLVGTGPGELFF. CDR3 nucleotide sequence: TGCGCCAGCAGCTTGGTTGGAACAGGGCCCGGGGAGCTGTTTTTT.

The chain combines TRBV2 with TRBJ2-4; the D call may be TRBD1 or TRBD2 (5 bases each). V was pared by 4 bases and J by 0 bases, with 16 bases between. The CDR3 totals 17 residues. The V gene's germline CDR1 is SNHLY and CDR2 FYNNEI. The CDR3 nucleotides read TGTGCCAGCAGTGGGGGCCGGGGACCCCTAGCCAAAAACATTCAGTACTTC. It yields the protein CASSGGRGPLAKNIQYF.

V is TRBV28 and J is TRBJ2-4; 7 bases agree with TRBD1. V gave up 1 base and J gave up 7 bases; unmatched junction bases: 4. Germline lookup yields CDR1 MDHEN and CDR2 SYDVKM. The CDR3 totals 14 residues. CDR3 DNA: TGTGCCAGCAGTTTATCTGCGACAGGGAACATTCAGTACTTC. This gives the protein CASSLSATGNIQYF.

The chain links TRBV2 to TRBJ2-2; D remains unclear. The CDR3 totals 12 residues. Germline-derived CDR1 and CDR2 are SNHLY and FYNNEI. The V and J ends lost 8 bases and 4 bases respectively, with 8 bases between them. CDR3 sequence reads: CASWAVTGELFF. The CDR3 DNA reads TGTGCCAGCTGGGCAGTCACCGGGGAGCTGTTTTTT. Complete variable domain (other parts from reference TRBV2 and TRBJ2-2): EPEVTQTPSHQVTQMGQEVILRCVPISNHLYFYWYRQILGQKVEFLVSFYNNEISEKSEIFDDQFSVERPDGSNFTLKIRSTKLEDSAMYFCASWAVTGELFFGEGSRLTVL.

The chain uses TRBV12-5 and TRBJ2-7; TRBD2 aligns across 10 bases. The CDR3 totals 16 residues. Germline V lookup: CDR1 LGHNT, CDR2 FRNRAP. The V segment lost 3 bases and the J segment 4 bases; nucleotides outside the gene matches: 9. CDR3 coding DNA: TGTGCTAGTGGTTTTAGCCGGGCTAGCGGGAGATACGAGCAGTACTTC. Protein sequence: CASGFSRASGRYEQYF.

The gene calls are TRBV2 and TRBJ2-2; D is unresolved. Trimming removed 7 bases from V and 0 bases from J, with 9 bases in between. Germline-derived CDR1 and CDR2 are SNHLY and FYNNEI. The CDR3 contains 14 residues. CDR3 sequence (DNA): TGTGCCAGCAAGACGGATTCGAACACCGGGGAGCTGTTTTTT. Encoded protein: CASKTDSNTGELFF.

This clone was detected a few times. The V call is TRBV5-1, the J call TRBJ2-3; tentatively, D is TRBD2 (6 bases). V lost 7 bases, J lost 2 bases, and 11 bases lay in between. This CDR3 has 13 amino acids. Germline CDR1 and CDR2: SGHRS and YFSETQ. CDR3 nucleotides: TGCGCCAGCGGTGGCGGGGACACAGATACGCAGTATTTT. Translating gives CASGGGDTDTQYF.

V and J are TRBV5-6 and TRBJ2-5; tentatively, D is TRBD2 (6 bases). Germline CDR1 and CDR2: SGHDT and YYEEEE. V shed 4 bases and J shed 0 bases, with 7 bases lying between them. This CDR3 is built from 13 residues. CDR3 nucleotide sequence: TGTGCCAGCAGCGGGGACTACCAAGAGACCCAGTACTTC. It yields the protein CASSGDYQETQYF. Full variable domain (outside the CDR3, taken from reference TRBV5-6 and TRBJ2-5): DAGVTQSPTHLIKTRGQQVTLRCSPKSGHDTVSWYQQALGQGPQFIFQYYEEEERQRGNFPDRFSGHQFPNYSSELNVNALLLGDSALYLCASSGDYQETQYFGPGTRLLVL.

By frequency in the sample, this clone is medium-sized. The chain employs TRBV4-1 and TRBJ2-2; D not resolved. Trimming shortened V by 1 base and J by 4 bases, and 7 bases separated the two germline ends. The germline CDR1 and CDR2 sequences are MGHRA and YSYEKL. The length of the CDR3 is 14 residues. CDR3 nucleotides: TGCGCCAGCAGCCAAGTTGGCGCCACCGGGGAGCTGTTTTTT. Protein sequence: CASSQVGATGELFF.

The chain links TRBV5-1 to TRBJ2-3, with TRBD2 as a possible D gene (5 bases). V lost 0 bases to trimming and J lost 0 bases, with 8 bases between them. CDR1 is SGHRS and CDR2 is YFSETQ in the germline V gene. This CDR3 contains 15 residues. This CDR3 reads CASSLGSASTDTQYF. The CDR3 region has the DNA TGCGCCAGCAGCTTGGGTAGCGCTAGCACAGATACGCAGTATTTT.

This chain uses TRBV20-1 with TRBJ2-2; D gene unclear. There are 11 residues in the CDR3. CDR1 and CDR2 (germline): DFQATT, SNEGSKA (reference sequence). Trimming took off 7 bases at V and 7 bases at J, with 10 bases between the two ends. The CDR3 loop reads CSGTENGELFF. CDR3 bases: TGCAGTGGGACGGAGAACGGGGAGCTGTTTTTT.

The CDR3 sequence: CASSLYSENYGYTF. The CDR3 coding sequence is TGTGCCAGCAGTTTATACAGTGAAAACTATGGCTACACCTTC. The chain is built from TRBV27 and TRBJ1-2; D is ambiguous. The CDR3 has 14 amino acids. Germline V gene lookup returns CDR1 MNHEY and CDR2 SMNVEV (reference sequence). V was clipped by 1 base and J by 2 bases, with 8 bases between them.

This clone has just a few counts. V and J are TRBV12-5 and TRBJ1-2, with D perhaps TRBD1 (6 bases). The germline CDR1 and CDR2 sequences are LGHNT and FRNRAP. The CDR3 consists of 17 residues. The V and J ends lost 3 bases and 4 bases respectively, with 21 bases between them. In DNA form, the CDR3 reads TGTGCTAGTGGTTTCCCCCGACAGGTTCCACGGGGCTATGGCTACACCTTC. It yields the protein CASGFPRQVPRGYGYTF.

This chain joins TRBV7-2 and TRBJ2-3; tentatively, D is TRBD2 (7 bases). The length of the CDR3 is 15 residues. The V gene's germline CDR1 is SGHTA and CDR2 FQGNSA. The V and J ends lost 0 bases and 7 bases respectively, with 14 bases between them. CDR3 residues: CASSLASGGLNTQYF. The DNA for the CDR3 is TGTGCCAGCAGCTTAGCGTCCGGGGGGCTAAATACGCAGTATTTT.

This rearrangement joins TRBV27 to TRBJ1-1; TRBD1 aligns across 9 bases. Germline CDR1 is MNHEY and CDR2 is SMNVEV (reference sequence). The CDR3 covers 13 residues. V dropped 10 bases and J dropped 3; count of bases not matched to a gene: 6. This CDR3 reads CATLDRGYTEAFF. CDR3 sequence (DNA): TGTGCCACACTCGACAGGGGGTACACTGAAGCTTTCTTT.

The chain employs TRBV18 and TRBJ2-1, with 8 bases that match TRBD2. Trimming removed 0 bases from V and 8 bases from J; junction bases left unmatched: 9. Germline CDR1 is KGHSH and CDR2 is LQKENI. The CDR3 totals 16 residues. The chain's CDR3 is CASSPPGLEFSYEQFF. In DNA, the CDR3 is TGTGCCAGCTCACCACCGGGACTAGAGTTTAGCTATGAGCAGTTCTTC. Full variable domain (outside the CDR3, taken from reference TRBV18 and TRBJ2-1): NAGVMQNPRHLVRRRGQEARLRCSPMKGHSHVYWYRQLPEEGLKFMVYLQKENIIDESGMPKERFSAEFPKEGPSILRIQQVVRGDSAAYFCASSPPGLEFSYEQFFGPGTRLTVL.

The chain is built from TRBV28 and TRBJ2-1; 9 nucleotides agree with TRBD2. This CDR3 contains 15 residues. Germline CDR1 is MDHEN and CDR2 is SYDVKM. V dropped 5 bases and J dropped 5; count of bases not matched to a gene: 7. The CDR3 protein is CASSSGGPFDNEQFF. CDR3 sequence (DNA): TGTGCCAGCAGTAGCGGGGGGCCATTCGACAATGAGCAGTTCTTC.

V is TRBV30 and J is TRBJ1-4; possible D gene TRBD1, 6 bases. The CDR3 contains 14 residues. CDR1 and CDR2 from the germline V gene are GTSNPN and SVGIG (reference sequence). V shed 0 bases and J shed 7 bases, with 12 bases lying between them. In nucleotides, the CDR3 is TGTGCCTGGAGTGTACGTTCAGGGGTTGAAAAACTGTTTTTT. Protein: CAWSVRSGVEKLFF.

This chain joins TRBV6-5 and TRBJ2-7, with a possible D match to TRBD1 (5 bases). V lost 4 bases and J lost 0, with 10 bases in between. Germline-derived CDR1 and CDR2 are MNHEY and SVGAGI. The CDR3 runs 14 residues. CDR3 amino acids: CASSSYRSSYEQYF. CDR3 nucleotides: TGTGCCAGCAGTTCCTACAGGAGCTCCTACGAGCAGTACTTC.

V gene TRBV7-9 combines with J gene TRBJ2-3; TRBD2 is a possible D gene (5 bases). This CDR3 has 12 residues. Trimming removed 3 bases from V and 6 bases from J, with 7 bases in between. CDR1 and CDR2 from the germline V gene are SEHNR and FQNEAQ (reference sequence). The DNA of the CDR3 is TGTGCCAGCAGCTTGGAGGTGGATACGCAGTATTTT. The encoded protein is CASSLEVDTQYF.

The V call is TRBV30, the J call TRBJ1-5; D unclear. Germline values: CDR1 GTSNPN, CDR2 SVGIG (reference sequence). This CDR3 region has 15 residues. V was pared by 2 bases and J by 0 bases, with 11 bases between. The CDR3 DNA sequence: TGTGCCTGGAGTCCCGAAGGTTCTAGCAATCAGCCCCAGCATTTT. It specifies CAWSPEGSSNQPQHF.

J is TRBJ2-1 and V is TRBV4-1, with 7 bases fitting TRBD2. From germline, CDR1 is MGHRA and CDR2 YSYEKL. V was clipped by 1 base and J by 3 bases; unmatched bases: 6. The CDR3 has 16 residues. DNA for the CDR3: TGCGCCAGCAGCCAAGTCGGTCGCGGGGGCTACAATGAGCAGTTCTTC. Translating it yields CASSQVGRGGYNEQFF.